These 24 T cell receptor beta chains originate from one sample sequenced in a study of vaccination and CD4 T cells after COVID-19. Regarding time point: late sampling 161 to 241 days after vaccination in three convalescent patients. The treatment denotes: approximately 10-day PBMC culture with coronavirus spike peptide pools or control peptides (ViraFEST assay). Their specific antigens are unknown. Cultured CD4+ T cells had their DNA profiled by the Oncomine TCR Beta short-read assay. TCRdb independently ran MiXCR on the PCR reads; one entry per CDR3 protein. The data contain tens of thousands of distinct CDR3 sequences, over 25% of them singletons. The specimen comprised CD4+ T cells from blood, cultured in vitro, sampled about 7 months after SARS-CoV-2 vaccination. Receptor source: a human donor who had recovered from COVID-19.

This clonotype was found a few times. CDR3 residues: CASKPEATRDTQYF. Written as DNA, the CDR3 is TGTGCCAGCAAACCAGAGGCGACGCGGGATACGCAGTATTTT. This chain links TRBV7-3 with TRBJ2-3; D gene ambiguous. This CDR3 comprises 14 residues. Germline lookup yields CDR1 SGHTA and CDR2 FQGTGA. Trimming took 7 bases from V and 6 from J, leaving 17 bases between them.

V is TRBV10-3 and J is TRBJ1-1; tentatively, D is TRBD1 (5 bases). CDR1 and CDR2 from the germline V gene are ENHRY and SYGVKD. The CDR3 runs 11 residues. Trimming stripped 10 bases from V and 2 bases from J, with 8 bases between. CDR3 nucleotides: TGTGCCACGACAGACAACACTGAAGCTTTCTTT. Residues: CATTDNTEAFF.

The rearrangement links TRBV20-1 to TRBJ2-3, with D unclear. Germline V lookup: CDR1 DFQATT, CDR2 SNEGSKA (reference sequence). There are 11 residues in the CDR3. V was shortened by 5 bases and J by 4 bases, with 7 bases between the two germline ends. The CDR3 DNA sequence: TGCAGTGCTTTTAGAGCAGATACGCAGTATTTT. As protein: CSAFRADTQYF.

This sequence joins TRBV27 and TRBJ2-7; perhaps TRBD1 as D (6 bases). Trimming took off 5 bases at V and 7 bases at J, with 18 bases between the two ends. CDR1 is MNHEY and CDR2 is SMNVEV in the germline V gene (reference sequence). The CDR3 is 14 residues long. CDR3 sequence: CASSGTMGVGEQYF. In nucleotides, the CDR3 is TGTGCCAGCAGTGGGACAATGGGGGTGGGTGAGCAGTACTTC.

The V and J genes are TRBV2 and TRBJ1-5; D gene unclear. The ends were cut back, 8 bases at V and 0 bases at J, with 8 bases in the middle. CDR3 length: 13 amino acids. Germline CDR1 reads SNHLY; CDR2 reads FYNNEI. The CDR3 bases are TGTGCCAGCCGGCGGGATAGCAATCAGCCCCAGCATTTT. As protein: CASRRDSNQPQHF.

By share, this clonotype ranks as medium-sized. V usage is TRBV7-2 and J usage is TRBJ1-1; perhaps TRBD1 as D (6 bases). Per the germline V gene, CDR1 is SGHTA and CDR2 is FQGNSA. V was trimmed by 1 base and J by 4 bases, leaving 10 bases between them. This CDR3 comprises 14 residues. This chain's CDR3 is CASSLDRVGTEAFF. CDR3 DNA sequence: TGTGCCAGCAGCTTAGACAGGGTGGGCACTGAAGCTTTCTTT.

This clonotype was observed a handful of times. The chain employs TRBV20-1 and TRBJ2-1; TRBD1 or TRBD2 may be the D gene (5 bases each). Germline V gene data show CDR1 as DFQATT and CDR2 as SNEGSKA (reference sequence). Trimming left V 5 bases short and J 6 bases short, with 17 bases between. This CDR3 contains 14 residues. CDR3 DNA: TGCAGTGCTTTTAATCCGGGACGAGTCAATGAGCAGTTCTTC. It encodes CSAFNPGRVNEQFF.

The V call is TRBV20-1, the J call TRBJ2-7; maybe TRBD1 (6 bases). CDR3 length equals 13 residues. Trimming removed 5 bases at V and 3 bases at J, with 14 bases between. The germline V gene encodes CDR1 DFQATT and CDR2 SNEGSKA (reference sequence). The CDR3 nucleotides read TGCAGTGCTGTGAGACAGGCGAGCTACGAGCAGTACTTC. It codes for CSAVRQASYEQYF.

V usage is TRBV7-6 and J usage is TRBJ2-2; D is unclear. The V end was cut by 1 base, the J end by 7 bases, with 7 bases between. The V gene's germline CDR1 is SGHVS and CDR2 FNYEAQ. The CDR3 totals 13 residues. CDR3 DNA sequence: TGTGCCAGCAGCTTAGGGCTGAACGGGGAGCTGTTTTTT. Its protein product is CASSLGLNGELFF.

This clonotype was counted a few times. The chain employs TRBV6-1 and TRBJ2-7; D uncertain. V lost 6 bases, J lost 7 bases, and 19 bases lay in between. This CDR3 spans 14 amino acids. CDR1 and CDR2 from the germline V gene are MNHNS and SASEGT. The CDR3 coding sequence is TGTGCCAGCAGCCCGAGACTGGTACCTACGGAGCAGTACTTC. Amino acid sequence: CASSPRLVPTEQYF.

This clonotype is judged medium-sized. The V gene is TRBV7-9, the J gene TRBJ2-3; D perhaps matches TRBD2 (6 bases). This CDR3 is 13 amino acids long. The V end was cut by 11 bases, the J end by 5 bases, with 17 bases between. CDR1 SEHNR and CDR2 FQNEAQ come from the germline V gene (reference sequence). The CDR3 here is CACAWVGGDTQYF. The CDR3 coding sequence is TGTGCCTGTGCATGGGTGGGGGGAGATACGCAGTATTTT.

This clonotype was detected only a few times. The chain joins TRBV7-2 to TRBJ2-7, with TRBD2 matching over 8 bases. This CDR3 is 14 amino acids long. Germline V lookup: CDR1 SGHTA, CDR2 FQGNSA. After removal of 4 bases from V and 7 bases from J, the junction contained 9 bases not matched to a gene. CDR3 sequence: CASSWSGTRREQYF. The CDR3 bases are TGTGCCAGCAGCTGGTCCGGGACTAGAAGGGAGCAGTACTTC.

This clonotype was recorded a few times. V gene TRBV5-1 combines with J gene TRBJ1-2, with no clear D. CDR1 is SGHRS, CDR2 YFSETQ, per germline. The length of the CDR3 is 15 residues. The ends were cut back, 4 bases at V and 3 bases at J, with 16 bases in the middle. CDR3 nucleotides: TGCGCCAGCAGCCCCATAGGGCAGCTATACTATGGCTACACCTTC. This codes for CASSPIGQLYYGYTF. The full variable domain, its missing parts supplied by reference TRBV5-1 and TRBJ1-2, is KAGVTQTPRYLIKTRGQQVTLSCSPISGHRSVSWYQQTPGQGLQFLFEYFSETQRNKGNFPGRFSGRQFSNSRSEMNVSTLELGDSALYLCASSPIGQLYYGYTFGSGTRLTVV.

The V gene is TRBV18, the J gene TRBJ2-1, with 7 bases matching TRBD2. Germline V gene lookup returns CDR1 KGHSH and CDR2 LQKENI. With 3 bases clipped from V and 0 bases from J, the junction kept 8 bases outside the gene matches. This CDR3 has 17 residues. The CDR3 nucleotides are TGTGCCAGCTCACCGACTGCGGGAGCGAGCTCCTACAATGAGCAGTTCTTC. Its translation: CASSPTAGASSYNEQFF.

This clonotype is categorized as medium-sized (0.01 to 0.1%). This rearrangement joins TRBV20-1 to TRBJ2-3, with D maybe TRBD2 (5 bases). This CDR3 has 14 residues. Trimming left V 6 bases short and J 4 bases short, with 17 bases between. Germline CDR1 and CDR2: DFQATT and SNEGSKA (reference sequence). CDR3 DNA sequence: TGCAGTGCCGCGGACTTACGGACCGCAGATACGCAGTATTTT. It yields the protein CSAADLRTADTQYF.

By frequency in the sample, this clonotype is medium-sized. V and J are TRBV19 and TRBJ2-7, with a possible D match to TRBD1 (6 bases). CDR1 LNHDA and CDR2 SQIVND come from the germline V gene (reference sequence). V was trimmed by 4 bases and J by 4 bases, leaving 8 bases between them. The CDR3 length is 12 residues. CDR3 amino acids: CASSTQGYEQYF. The CDR3 DNA sequence: TGTGCCAGTAGTACACAGGGATACGAGCAGTACTTC. The full variable domain, in which reference TRBV19 and TRBJ2-7 provide the parts outside the CDR3, is DGGITQSPKYLFRKEGQNVTLSCEQNLNHDAMYWYRQDPGQGLRLIYYSQIVNDFQKGDIAEGYSVSREKKESFPLTVTSAQKNPTAFYLCASSTQGYEQYFGPGTRLTVT.

Points on this clonotype: Compared with germline, one end of the junction differs, possibly owing to a read error. The V call is TRBV7-9, the J call TRBJ1-3; no reliable D call. CDR1 is SEHNR and CDR2 is FQNEAQ in the germline V gene (reference sequence). The CDR3 length is 15 residues. CDR3 sequence reads: CASSSTRRSGNTTYF. DNA for the CDR3: TGTGCCAGCAGCTCAACAAGACGCTCTGGAAACACCACATATTTT.

The rearrangement links TRBV2 to TRBJ2-1, with TRBD2 matching over 14 bases. The CDR3 has 15 amino acids. Germline V gene lookup returns CDR1 SNHLY and CDR2 FYNNEI. The trim removed 6 bases at V and 8 bases at J, leaving 6 bases unmatched. The CDR3 bases are TGTGCCAGCAGACGGACTAGCGGGGGGAGGGATGAGCAGTTCTTC. The encoded protein is CASRRTSGGRDEQFF.

The chain has TRBV15 and TRBJ2-7; maybe TRBD2 (6 bases). Looked up from germline, CDR1 is LNHNV and CDR2 is YYDKDF (reference sequence). This CDR3 has 15 residues. V lost 0 bases and J lost 4, with 13 bases in between. Here the CDR3 reads CATSRDSGAGYEQYF. CDR3 coding DNA: TGTGCCACCAGCAGAGATTCGGGAGCGGGTTACGAGCAGTACTTC.

This clonotype was picked up a small number of times. The gene calls are TRBV7-3 and TRBJ2-2; D may correspond to TRBD1 or TRBD2 (5 bases each). Germline lookup yields CDR1 SGHTA and CDR2 FQGTGA. The CDR3 is made up of 15 amino acids. Trimming pared 2 bases from V and 4 bases from J, leaving 11 bases between. The CDR3 bases are TGTGCCAGCAGCTTATCCGGGACCAGCACCGGGGAGCTGTTTTTT. Translation gives CASSLSGTSTGELFF.

The chain links TRBV7-3 to TRBJ2-7; TRBD1 is a possible D gene (6 bases). Germline lookup yields CDR1 SGHTA and CDR2 FQGTGA. With 5 bases removed from V and 2 bases from J, the gap between germline ends came to 13 bases. The CDR3 runs to 14 residues. CDR3 protein: CASSTDRTAYEQYF. DNA of the CDR3: TGTGCCAGCAGCACAGACAGGACAGCCTACGAGCAGTACTTC.

The rearrangement uses TRBV5-4 and TRBJ2-3, with 9 positions matching TRBD2. Germline V gene data show CDR1 as SGHNT and CDR2 as YYREEE (reference sequence). The CDR3 sequence is 16 residues long. V lost 4 bases, J lost 0 bases, and 6 bases stayed unmatched. Here the CDR3 reads CASSPTSGPSTDTQYF. The CDR3 region has the DNA TGTGCCAGCAGCCCGACTAGCGGCCCTAGCACAGATACGCAGTATTTT.

The chain joins TRBV27 to TRBJ1-6, with D hard to call. The ends were cut back, 3 bases at V and 7 bases at J, with 7 bases in the middle. CDR3 length equals 13 residues. CDR1 MNHEY and CDR2 SMNVEV come from the germline V gene (reference sequence). The CDR3 DNA follows: TGTGCCAGCAGTTTTTACGTGAATTCACCCCTCCACTTT. This translates into CASSFYVNSPLHF.

This clonotype has a handful of counts. The genes are TRBV24-1 and TRBJ2-3; 11 nucleotides match TRBD2. Germline V gives CDR1 KGHDR, CDR2 SFDVKD. The CDR3 length is 16 residues. Unmatched junction bases numbered 6, after V lost 4 bases and J lost 4 bases. The CDR3 nucleotides read TGTGCCACCAGTGACTTAGCGGGAGGGCCGGCAGATACGCAGTATTTT. Protein: CATSDLAGGPADTQYF.